This entry features one T cell receptor beta chain sequence. Its antigen has not been determined. Base qualities are not provided; no much larger clone lies one nucleotide away. This entry belongs to a study of cytomegalovirus exposure and HLA in healthy donors (dated by TCRdb to the late 2010s). For the wider study: In an earlier analysis of about 560 of the donors, 276 Gb of sequence data and some 100 million unique TCR beta sequences from 180 million or so T cells were reported. Using immunosequencing, the study profiled T cell repertoires from 550 to 750 subjects and related those repertoires to cytomegalovirus serostatus. A later genetic analysis took genome-wide SNP genotypes for about three fifths of the 666 donors and used that subset as a discovery cohort. The number of donors typed differed by locus, with about 629-640 for A, B, C, DRB1 and DQB1, roughly 520 for DQA1, about 610 for DPA1, and roughly 450 for DPB1. HLA typing included class I and class II loci at four-digit resolution. In an earlier analysis of 587 of the donors, high-throughput TCR beta sequencing was used to judge whether each TCR beta V gene segment behaved as functional or pseudogenic. Rather than using new phenotypic data, the later analysis identified candidate immune exposures from TCR beta sequences and from how often those sequences occurred across donors. A few DR-DQ haplotypes were treated as single units for association and clustering because of strong linkage in the cohort. Among about 390 genotyped donors of the cohort, an average of approximately 250,000 unique TCR beta nucleotide sequences were sequenced per donor, 15% to 20% of them non-productive. The study aimed to test whether cataloging public T cell receptors could reveal signatures of past pathogen exposure. In a later analysis, previously published TCR beta repertoires from several hundred donors were re-analyzed and high-resolution HLA genotyping was added so that TCR occurrence patterns could be studied. High-throughput TCR immunosequencing, statistical association of individual TCRs with disease status, and machine learning were combined to predict cytomegalovirus infection status. Of the approximately 400 genotyped donors, 70% to 90% were placed in the genetic ancestry cluster associated with self-reported Caucasian donors. An early release that covered 500 to 800 HLA-typed donors contained about 300 gigabases of sequencing data and some 87 million unique TCR sequences. All discovery cohort repertoires had been generated on a single sequencing platform. In addition to the first cohort of 666 subjects, a separate validation cohort of around 110 different subjects was used. Donor age, sex, ethnicity and CMV serostatus were collected together with the repertoire data.

The cohort consisted of 666 healthy bone marrow donors. All cohort members were sampled while nominally healthy, although unrecorded immune exposures were likely present. The donor tested CMV seropositive and was one of the 289 seropositive cohort members. Each donor provided a peripheral blood sample, and peripheral blood mononuclear cells were used for TCR beta sequencing. Genomic DNA was extracted from the blood cell samples with the Qiagen DNeasy Blood Extraction Kit. On the study overall, not on this receptor specifically: For the cohort, immune exposure information was limited to CMV serostatus. A later genetic analysis reported fewer N-insertions in productive TCRs among donors in an Asian-associated ancestry cluster than the roughly 690-donor mean. In an earlier analysis of approximately 590 of the donors, most TCR beta V segments were observed in productive rearrangements about 90% or about 30% of the time, broadly matching IMGT annotations. Correlated functional status among segregating V segments might be attributable to linkage disequilibrium, but an unknown experimental factor could not be ruled out. Most CMV-associated TCR beta chains appeared to be HLA-restricted in a later analysis, and the HLA associations seemed to be driven largely by CMV exposure. A later genetic analysis associated a missense DCLRE1C variant with V-gene and J-gene trimming of TCR beta chains, and an independent cohort replicated the association. When HLA alleles, especially DR and DQ, strongly co-occurred, attributing TCR associations to individual alleles was difficult. The cohort was sequenced for TCR beta chains only, and without alpha or paired-chain data the features that could be detected were limited. The 87-base-pair reads could not distinguish some IMGT-functional V segments, including TRBV6-2 and TRBV6-3, so those segments were excluded. Because counts were too low, seventeen rarely observed V segments, including chromosome 9 orphons, were excluded from the earlier analysis of about 500 of the donors. In both the original and validation cohorts, the classifier was reported to diagnose cytomegalovirus status with high specificity and sensitivity. HLA typing was unavailable for some donors at each locus, so association tests used only the typed subset. In a later analysis, TCR association rates were found to vary across HLA loci, with the most associated TCRs seen for DRB1 alleles and the fewest for HLA-C alleles. In vitro tests confirmed that three of the cytomegalovirus-associated TCR beta chains recognize cytomegalovirus antigens. The study gave a list of over 150 TCR beta chains associated with cytomegalovirus. According to the authors, the approach could potentially be generalized to other disease states and immunological phenotypes. A cluster of highly shared sequence variants was judged likely to represent a technical artifact of the sequencing pipeline. Across donors, most TCR sequences were observed very rarely, whereas some public TCRs were present in many individuals. In a later analysis, HLA-associated TCR beta chains showed more clonal expansion and lower generation probabilities than non-associated chains that were equally common. A further reported finding was that TCR beta sequences accurately predicted the HLA-A and HLA-B alleles for most subjects in the first cohort. Presence/absence analyses assumed roughly uniform sequencing depth across donors, an assumption that may not hold. Specific HLA alleles were associated with 18,000 or so TCR beta sequences at a false discovery rate of 0.05 in a later analysis. According to a later analysis, parvovirus B19, influenza, CMV and Epstein-Barr virus appeared linked to several top co-occurrence clusters.

V lost 2 bases and J lost 2 bases, and the count of bases not matched to a germline gene is 5. From the cysteine through the phenylalanine, the CDR3 covers 15 amino acids. Only CDR3 DNA remains: 45 bases, in frame from the first base. The germline V gene specifies MDHEN as CDR1 and SYDVKM as CDR2. Library method: the immunoSEQ multiplex PCR assay. For the multiplex PCR, a mixture combining 60 forward primers for TCR Vbeta segments and 13 reverse primers for TCR Jbeta segments was used. Amplification of the CDR3 region of rearranged TCR beta genes was performed with a multiplex PCR assay on genomic DNA. Amplified TCR beta libraries were sequenced as 87-base-pair reads on the Illumina HiSeq System. From the authors' description of their analysis: A later analysis tallied around 80 million unique TCR beta chains across the roughly 610 repertoires, and some 10 million of those chains were shared by two or more donors. Raw reads were error-corrected and collapsed into unique sequences with a nearest-neighbor algorithm that merged closely related sequences to remove PCR and sequencing errors. V, D and J gene segments were assigned by aligning CDR3 sequences to IMGT reference sequences. For a sequence to be retained, at least a six-nucleotide match to both a V gene segment and a J gene segment was required. A rearrangement was called productive if the CDR3 had no stop codons and remained in frame with V and J, and every other rearrangement was called non-productive. CDR3 was defined according to IMGT convention as the region running from the second conserved V-encoded cysteine to the conserved J-encoded phenylalanine. The earlier analysis of fewer than 700 of the donors excluded sequences that lacked an unambiguous match to a single V gene segment. In an earlier analysis of a few hundred of the donors, a V segment was called functional when productive rearrangements were above 56.7%, and segregating when the standard deviation between donors exceeded 5%. A statistical classification framework was built for diagnosing cytomegalovirus status from the catalog of TCR beta chain sequences. V and J gene assignment, in a later analysis, came from comparing TCR nucleotide sequences with IMGT/GENE-DB human TR gene sequences. A later analysis assigned CDR3 sequences and most-parsimonious VDJ recombination scenarios with the TCRdist pipeline. In a later analysis, every TCR beta chain was defined by the combination of its CDR3 amino acid sequence and its V-gene family, and reads without a unique V-gene family were dropped. A later analysis removed nearly 600 highly shared, low-generation-probability nucleotide sequences to deal with suspected cross-contamination and a sequencing artifact. A later analysis calculated a clonal expansion index for each public chain from normalized within-repertoire ranks of inferred template counts. In a later analysis, generation probabilities were computed using a VDJ recombination model fitted to out-of-frame rearrangements, and the results were checked against IGoR. In a later analysis, hypergeometric tests were used to score TCR-TCR, TCR-HLA and TCR-CMV co-occurrence, with a repertoire-size bias correction applied to TCR pairs. To estimate false discovery rates, a later analysis permuted the HLA or CMV assignments 20 times. A later analysis grouped co-occurring TCRs with DBSCAN, adding TCRdist sequence similarity when clustering within HLA-allele-positive subsets. Repertoires with fewer than 30,000 or more than 120,000 public chains were left out of co-occurrence clustering, as were five repertoires with anomalous nucleotide sharing. The immuneACCESS repertoire file appears here via TCRdb, limited to in-frame rearrangements. These files lack a portion of the clones; in checked studies, under half of the deficit traces to unresolved V genes, and the cause of the others is not known. V and J calls and clone size are those listed in that table; D and trimming were worked out from the DNA. This sample lists around 300,000 clones; roughly 81% were detected once. Clones ranked in the top ten supply 1.5% to 2.5% of the sample.

The sequenced sample consisted of PBMCs. This clonotype was sampled from a woman aged 40 to 50 in good health and CMV-seropositive. The chain is assembled from TRBV28 and TRBJ2-7, and TRBD2 aligns with 8 junction nucleotides. This receptor carries the CDR3 CASSLTSSGPYEQYF. The sequence in DNA is TGTGCCAGCAGTTTAACCTCTAGCGGGCCCTACGAGCAGTACTTC.